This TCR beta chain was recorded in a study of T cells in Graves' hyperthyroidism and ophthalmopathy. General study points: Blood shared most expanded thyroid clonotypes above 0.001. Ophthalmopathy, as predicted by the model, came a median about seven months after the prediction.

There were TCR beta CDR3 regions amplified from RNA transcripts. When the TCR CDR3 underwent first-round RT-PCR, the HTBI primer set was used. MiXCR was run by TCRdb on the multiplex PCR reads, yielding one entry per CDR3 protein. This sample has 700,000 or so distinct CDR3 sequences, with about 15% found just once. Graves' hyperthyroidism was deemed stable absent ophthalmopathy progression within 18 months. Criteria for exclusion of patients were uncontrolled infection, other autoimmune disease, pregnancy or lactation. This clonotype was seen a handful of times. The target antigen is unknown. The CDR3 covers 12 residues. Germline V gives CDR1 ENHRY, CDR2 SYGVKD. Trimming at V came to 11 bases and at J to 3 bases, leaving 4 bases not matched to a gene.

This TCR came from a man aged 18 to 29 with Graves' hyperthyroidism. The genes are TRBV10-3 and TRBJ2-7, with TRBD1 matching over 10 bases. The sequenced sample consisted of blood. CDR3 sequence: CAAGTGDYEQYF. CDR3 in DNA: TGTGCCGCCGGGACAGGGGACTACGAGCAGTACTTC.